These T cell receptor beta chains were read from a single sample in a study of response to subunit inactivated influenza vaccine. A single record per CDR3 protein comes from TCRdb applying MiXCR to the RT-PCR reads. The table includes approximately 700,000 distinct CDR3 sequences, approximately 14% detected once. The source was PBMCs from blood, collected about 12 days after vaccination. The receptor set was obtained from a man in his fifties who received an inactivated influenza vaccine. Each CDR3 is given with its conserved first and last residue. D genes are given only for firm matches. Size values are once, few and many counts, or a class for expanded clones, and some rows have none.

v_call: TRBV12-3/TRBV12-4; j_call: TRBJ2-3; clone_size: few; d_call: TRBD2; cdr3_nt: TGTGCCAGCAGTGTAGCGGGGGGGCCAGCGACAGATACGCAGTATTTT; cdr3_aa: CASSVAGGPATDTQYF
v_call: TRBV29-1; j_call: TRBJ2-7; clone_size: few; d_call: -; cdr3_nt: TGCAGCGCCGAGGGTGGGGCCGAGCAGTACTTC; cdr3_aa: CSAEGGAEQYF
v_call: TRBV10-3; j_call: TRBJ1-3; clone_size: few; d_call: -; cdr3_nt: TGTGCCACAAGGTCGCAGGCCAGCTCTGGAAACACCATATATTTT; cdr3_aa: CATRSQASSGNTIYF
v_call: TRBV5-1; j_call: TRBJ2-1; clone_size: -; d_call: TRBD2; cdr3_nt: TGCGCCAGCAGCTTGGAAGGCGGGAGGAACTTCGATGAGCAGTTCTTC; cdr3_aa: CASSLEGGRNFDEQFF
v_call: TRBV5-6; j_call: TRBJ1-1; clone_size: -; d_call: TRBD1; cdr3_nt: TGTGCCAGCAGCCACCTAATCGGGACAGGGGGGAACACTGAAGCTTTCTTT; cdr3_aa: CASSHLIGTGGNTEAFF
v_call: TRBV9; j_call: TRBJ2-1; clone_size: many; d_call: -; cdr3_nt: TGTGCCAGCAGCGTAGGTGCACTAGAGGGCTTAAAGTTCTTC; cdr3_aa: CASSVGALEGLKFF
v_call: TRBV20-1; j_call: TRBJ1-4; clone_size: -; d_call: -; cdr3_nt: TGCAGTGCTAGAAGGGCCGTGGGTGAAAAACTGTTTTTT; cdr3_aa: CSARRAVGEKLFF
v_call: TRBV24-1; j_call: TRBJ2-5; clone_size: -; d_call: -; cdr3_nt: TGTGCCACCAGTGGTACAGGGCGGGAGACCCAGTACTTC; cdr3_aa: CATSGTGRETQYF
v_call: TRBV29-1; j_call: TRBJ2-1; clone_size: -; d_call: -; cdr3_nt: TGCAGCGTCCCCCGGGGGGCAAATGAGCAGTTCTTC; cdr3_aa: CSVPRGANEQFF
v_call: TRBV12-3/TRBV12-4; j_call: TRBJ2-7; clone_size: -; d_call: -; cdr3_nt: TGTGCCAGCAGTTTGTATATTAATGACTACGAGCAGTACTTC; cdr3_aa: CASSLYINDYEQYF
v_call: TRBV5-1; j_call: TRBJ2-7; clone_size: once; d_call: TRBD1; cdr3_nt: TGCGCCAGCAGGGTAGGGACAGCCTACGAGCAGTACTTC; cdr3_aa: CASRVGTAYEQYF
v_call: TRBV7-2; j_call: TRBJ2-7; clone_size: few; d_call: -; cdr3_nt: TGTGCCAGCAGCTGGTCCTCCTACGAGCAGTACTTC; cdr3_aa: CASSWSSYEQYF
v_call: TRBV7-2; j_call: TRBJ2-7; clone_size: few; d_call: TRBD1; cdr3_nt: TGTGCCAGCAGCGCATACAGGGGTAGCTACGAGCAGTACTTC; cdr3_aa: CASSAYRGSYEQYF
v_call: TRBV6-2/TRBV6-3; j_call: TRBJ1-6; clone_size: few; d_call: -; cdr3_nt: TGTGCCAGCGGAAATACAGCTAATTCACCCCTCCACTTT; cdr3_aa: CASGNTANSPLHF
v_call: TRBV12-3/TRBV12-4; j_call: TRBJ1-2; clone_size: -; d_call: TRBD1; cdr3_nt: TGTGCCAGCAGGGGACAGAATCCTATCTCTGGCTACACCTTC; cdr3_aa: CASRGQNPISGYTF
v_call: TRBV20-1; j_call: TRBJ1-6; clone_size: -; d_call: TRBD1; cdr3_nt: TGCAGTGCCCAGAGGTCCGGGACAGGATATTCACCCCTCCACTTT; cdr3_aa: CSAQRSGTGYSPLHF
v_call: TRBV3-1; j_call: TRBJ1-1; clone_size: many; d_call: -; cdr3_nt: TGTGCCAGCAGCCAAGCCGGGGGGGCGAGGACTGAAGCTTTCTTT; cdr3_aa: CASSQAGGARTEAFF
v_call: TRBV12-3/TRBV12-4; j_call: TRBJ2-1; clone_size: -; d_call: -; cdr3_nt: TGTGCCAGCAGTTTAGGGCAGGCCGAGCAGTTCTTC; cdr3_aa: CASSLGQAEQFF